This T cell receptor (beta chain) was sequenced in a study of yellow fever vaccine responses in identical twins. As concerns this clonotype: No antigen is known for it.

TCRdb re-called the RT-PCR reads through MiXCR, storing one row per CDR3 protein. This sample has around 2,500 distinct CDR3 sequences, with about 80% found just once. CDR1 is WNHNN, CDR2 SYGVQD, per germline (reference sequence). The CDR3 covers 15 residues. Trimming cost V 6 bases and J 0 bases, with 13 bases left between them. Whole-study findings and limits: Vaccine T cell responses of twins reportedly seemed partly convergent and partly personalized.

The source material was T cells from blood (PBMCs), unsorted or a sorted subset (not recorded which), sampled before or after yellow fever vaccination (not recorded which). This chain uses TRBV10-1 with TRBJ2-3; D is undetermined. The receptor comes from a female donor who received the yellow fever vaccine. DNA for the CDR3: TGCGCCAGCAGCGACCAACAACTCAGCACAGATACGCAGTATTTT. Translating it yields CASSDQQLSTDTQYF.